The clone carrying this TCR beta chain was recorded once. Antigen unknown. The immunoSEQ assay was version 4, run in survey mode. Data came from immunoSEQ multiplex PCR; TCRdb stores just in-frame clones and leaves some out. This table holds over 60,000 clones, 65% to 75% found once. The sample originates from a study of persistence of HIV-infected CD4 T cells. The stimulus was an HIV-1 Gag 15-mer peptide pool, roughly 1 ug/peptide/mL. Sorted nonresponding memory CD4+ T cells were CD40L-negative, CD69-negative, CD45RO-high. CDR1 and CDR2 from the germline V gene are SGHDT and YYEEEE. V lost 0 bases, J lost 2 bases, and 10 bases lay in between. This CDR3 is 15 amino acids long. Study observations and caveats: Compared with CD3/CD28-stimulated cells, CMV- and Gag-responding cells showed lower TCRbeta richness.

Sequences were derived from CD4+ T cells sorted from PBMCs after approximately 19-hour stimulation, sampled from a patient who received antiretroviral therapy. This receptor was identified in an adult man with HIV who was CMV-seropositive. The chain couples TRBV5-6 to TRBJ2-3, with no clear D. The DNA of the CDR3 is TGTGCCAGCAGCTTGGAAGAATATCACACAGATACGCAGTATTTT. Its translation: CASSLEEYHTDTQYF.